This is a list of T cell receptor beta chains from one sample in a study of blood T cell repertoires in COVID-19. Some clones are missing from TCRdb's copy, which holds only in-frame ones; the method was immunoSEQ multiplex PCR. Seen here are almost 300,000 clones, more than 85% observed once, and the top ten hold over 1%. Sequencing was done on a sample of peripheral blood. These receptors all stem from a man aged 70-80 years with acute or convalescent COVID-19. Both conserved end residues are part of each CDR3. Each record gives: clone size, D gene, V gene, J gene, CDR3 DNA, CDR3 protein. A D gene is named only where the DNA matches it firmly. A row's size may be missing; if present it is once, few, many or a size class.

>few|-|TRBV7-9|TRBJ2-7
TGTGCCAGCAGCCAGGGGACGGGGGGATACGAGCAGTACTTC
CASSQGTGGYEQYF
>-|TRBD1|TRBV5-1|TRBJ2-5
TGCGCCAGCAGCTTGGTACTGCGGCAGGGGGCGCCAGGGGAGACCCAGTACTTC
CASSLVLRQGAPGETQYF
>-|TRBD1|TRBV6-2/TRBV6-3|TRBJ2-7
TGTGCCAGCAGTTCCCGGACAGGTAACGACGAGCAGTACTTC
CASSSRTGNDEQYF
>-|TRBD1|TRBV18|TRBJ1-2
TGTGCCAGCTCACCCGGACAGGGGGCTGGCTATGGCTACACCTTC
CASSPGQGAGYGYTF
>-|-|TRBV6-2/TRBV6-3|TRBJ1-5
TGTGCCAGCAGTTACCCCGGGGGTGGTCAGCCCCAGCATTTT
CASSYPGGGQPQHF
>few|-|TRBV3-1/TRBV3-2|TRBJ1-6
TGTGCCAGCAGCCCCACAGATAATTCACCCCTCCACTTT
CASSPTDNSPLHF
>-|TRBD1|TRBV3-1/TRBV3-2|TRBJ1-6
TGTGCCTCAGGGACAGGGGATTCACCCCTCCACTTT
CASGTGDSPLHF
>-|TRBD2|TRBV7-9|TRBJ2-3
TGTGCCAGCAGCTTAGCCGGACTAGCGGGAGGAGATACGCAGTATTTT
CASSLAGLAGGDTQYF
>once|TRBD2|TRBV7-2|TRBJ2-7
TGTGCCAGCCAAACAACCGGGACTAGCGGGTACGAGCAGTACTTC
CASQTTGTSGYEQYF
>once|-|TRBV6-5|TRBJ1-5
TGTGCCAGCAGTACGACAGATAGCAATCAGCCCCAGCATTTT
CASSTTDSNQPQHF
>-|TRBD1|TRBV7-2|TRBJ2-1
TGTGCCAGCAGCAAGCGACCAGGGGGCCCGGTGGAGAATGAGCAGTTCTTC
CASSKRPGGPVENEQFF
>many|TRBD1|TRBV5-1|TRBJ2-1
TGCGCCAGCAGCTCAGGACAGGGGTTCTCCAATGAGCAGTTCTTC
CASSSGQGFSNEQFF
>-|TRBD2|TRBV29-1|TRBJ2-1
TGCAGCGTAGCCCGGGGGGGAGGGACGACCAATGAGCAGTTCTTC
CSVARGGGTTNEQFF
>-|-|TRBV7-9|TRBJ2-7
TGTGCCAGCAGCTTAAGCGAAGGCGAGCAGTACTTC
CASSLSEGEQYF
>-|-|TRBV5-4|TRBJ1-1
TGTGCCAGCAGCTTCGGTGGCTCAGGGAACACTGAAGCTTTCTTT
CASSFGGSGNTEAFF
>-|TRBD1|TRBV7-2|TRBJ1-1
TGTGCCAGCAGTAGAAACAGGGGCACTGAAGCTTTCTTT
CASSRNRGTEAFF
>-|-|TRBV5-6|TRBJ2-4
TGTGCCAGCAGCTCTGAGGTTGGGCGGGGCCATAAAAACATTCAGTACTTC
CASSSEVGRGHKNIQYF
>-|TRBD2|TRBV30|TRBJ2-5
TGTGCCTGGAGTGCGCTAGCGGGGATGGAGGAGACCCAGTACTTC
CAWSALAGMEETQYF
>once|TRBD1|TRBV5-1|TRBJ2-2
TGCGCCAGCAGCTTACCCTGGGACAGTACCGGGGAGCTGTTTTTT
CASSLPWDSTGELFF
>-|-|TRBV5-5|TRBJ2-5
TGTGCCAGCAGCATTGGGCCCGAGGGAGAGACCCAGTACTTC
CASSIGPEGETQYF
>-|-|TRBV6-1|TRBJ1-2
TGTGCCAGCAGTGAATATCGGGGTCGTGGCTACACCTTC
CASSEYRGRGYTF
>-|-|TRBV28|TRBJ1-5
TGTGCCAGCAGCCCTGAAGACAGGCCCAATCAGCCCCAGCATTTT
CASSPEDRPNQPQHF
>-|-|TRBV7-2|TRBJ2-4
TGTGCCAGCAGCTTACAAAGCGGTTCGACCAAAAACATTCAGTACTTC
CASSLQSGSTKNIQYF
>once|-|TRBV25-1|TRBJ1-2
TGTGCCAGCAGTCGAGGATACTATGGCTACACCTTC
CASSRGYYGYTF
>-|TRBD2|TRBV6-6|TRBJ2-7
TGTGCCAGCTCAAACCCTGGACTAGGAACTTACGAGCAGTACTTC
CASSNPGLGTYEQYF
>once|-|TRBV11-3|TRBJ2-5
TGTGCCAGCAGCTCCCCCCCTGGGCCCCAGTACTTC
CASSSPPGPQYF
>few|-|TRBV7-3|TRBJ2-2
TGTGCCAGCAGCTTATATCCCGGGGAGCTGTTTTTT
CASSLYPGELFF
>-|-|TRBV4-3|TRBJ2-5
TGCGCCAGCAGCCAAAGCAGGCACCAAGAGACCCAGTACTTC
CASSQSRHQETQYF
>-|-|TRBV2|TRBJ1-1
TGTGCCAGCAGTGATACGAGCACAGTGAACACTGAAGCTTTCTTT
CASSDTSTVNTEAFF
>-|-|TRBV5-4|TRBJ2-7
TGTGCCAGCAGCTTCGGTCTAGCGTTCTCCTACGAGCAGTACTTC
CASSFGLAFSYEQYF
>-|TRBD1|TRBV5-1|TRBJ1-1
TGCGCCAGCAGCCCGCCACCCGGAGGGGGCCGGAACACTGAAGCTTTCTTT
CASSPPPGGGRNTEAFF
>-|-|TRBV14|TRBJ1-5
TGTGCCAGCAGCCAAGACTCCAATCAGCCCCAGCATTTT
CASSQDSNQPQHF
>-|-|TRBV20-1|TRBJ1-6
TGCAGTGCTAGTATGGTCGACAATGGGCTCCACTTT
CSASMVDNGLHF
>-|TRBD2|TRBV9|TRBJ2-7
TGTGCCAGCAGCGTAGGAGTCGGGAGGGCCTACGAGCAGTACTTC
CASSVGVGRAYEQYF
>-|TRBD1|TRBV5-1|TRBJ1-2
TGCGCCAGCAGCGGACAGGGGGCGAAGGAAGGCTACACCTTC
CASSGQGAKEGYTF
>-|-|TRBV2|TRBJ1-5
TGTGCCGCCGCCGGGACTCCTTATCAGCCCCAGCATTTT
CAAAGTPYQPQHF
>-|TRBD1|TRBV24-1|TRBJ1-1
TGTGCCACCAGTGATACGACAGGGGACACTGAAGCTTTCTTT
CATSDTTGDTEAFF
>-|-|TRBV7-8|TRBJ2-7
TGTGCCAGCAGCCTAACAGGGATCTCCTACGAGCAGTACTTC
CASSLTGISYEQYF
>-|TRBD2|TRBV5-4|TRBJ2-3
TGTGCCAGCAGCCGACTAGCGGGGGGTTTCACAGATACGCAGTATTTT
CASSRLAGGFTDTQYF
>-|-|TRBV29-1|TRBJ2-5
TGCAGCACGGGTTCACAAGAGACCCAGTACTTC
CSTGSQETQYF
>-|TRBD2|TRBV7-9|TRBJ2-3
TGTGCCAGCAGCCTTCAGGATAGCGGGAGGGGCACAGATACGCAGTATTTT
CASSLQDSGRGTDTQYF
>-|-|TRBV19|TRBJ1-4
TGTGCCAGTAGCACCGAGGGAGCAACTAATGAAAAACTGTTTTTT
CASSTEGATNEKLFF
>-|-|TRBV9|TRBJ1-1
TGTGCCAGCAGCGTACAAAGGGGTACTGAAGCTTTCTTT
CASSVQRGTEAFF
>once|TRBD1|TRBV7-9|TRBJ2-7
TGTGCCAGCAGCTTCTGGACAGGGGGCGACAGGGAGCAGTACTTC
CASSFWTGGDREQYF
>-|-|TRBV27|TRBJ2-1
TGTGCCAGCAGTTTATCGAGGGGGACTACCCAGTTCTTC
CASSLSRGTTQFF
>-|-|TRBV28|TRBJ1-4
TGTGCCAGCAGTCGACTGGTTCAGGGAAATGAAAAACTGTTTTTT
CASSRLVQGNEKLFF
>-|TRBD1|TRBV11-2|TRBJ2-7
TGTGCCAGCAGCTTAGGGGGGACAGGGGAGGAGCAGTACTTC
CASSLGGTGEEQYF
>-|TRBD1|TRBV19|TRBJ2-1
TGTGCCAGCAGGGACAGGTATAATGAGCAGTTCTTC
CASRDRYNEQFF